This passage covers 20 T cell receptor beta chains from one sample sequenced in a study of shared clonotypes between healthy human individuals. Libraries were prepared by immunoSEQ multiplex PCR; TCRdb keeps only in-frame clonotypes and omits some of them. The top ten hold 0.5% to 0.65% of the sample, which has 1 million to 1.3 million clones, around three quarters seen once. Sequenced: memory CD4+ T cells from PBMCs. The subset denotes: CD45RA-negative fraction. These receptors came from a man between 18 and 35 years old in good health. Some clones in this sample may be carry-over from other donors' samples.

The chain uses TRBV12-5 and TRBJ1-1; TRBD1 is a possible D gene (5 bases). The CDR3 loop spans 17 amino acids. Deletions cut 2 bases from V and 1 base from J, with 17 bases between. Germline lookup yields CDR1 LGHNT and CDR2 FRNRAP. The CDR3 bases are TGTGCTAGTGGTTTGTGGGTGGGGGTCGGGAGGAACACTGAAGCTTTCTTT. Protein sequence: CASGLWVGVGRNTEAFF.

The V and J genes are TRBV5-1 and TRBJ2-2; D not certain. V shed 4 bases and J shed 2 bases, with 12 bases lying between them. CDR1 is SGHRS and CDR2 is YFSETQ in the germline V gene. The CDR3 is 15 residues long. The CDR3 sequence: CASSPSYTNTGELFF. CDR3 nucleotide sequence: TGCGCCAGCAGCCCGTCTTACACAAACACCGGGGAGCTGTTTTTT.

This rearrangement joins TRBV2 to TRBJ2-7; D uncertain. The CDR3 loop spans 12 amino acids. The germline V gene has CDR1 SNHLY and CDR2 FYNNEI. V was cut by 4 bases and J by 2 bases, with 6 bases left in between. The CDR3: CASSVSAYEQYF. For the CDR3, the DNA is TGTGCCAGCAGTGTGTCAGCCTACGAGCAGTACTTC.

Comments on this clone: Within the sample, other DNA sequences also encode this same CDR3. The V gene is TRBV28, the J gene TRBJ1-2, with 8 positions matching TRBD1. CDR1 and CDR2 from the germline V gene are MDHEN and SYDVKM. The V segment lost 6 bases and the J segment 2 bases; nucleotides outside the gene matches: 5. The CDR3 has 14 amino acids. This CDR3 is CASRSGGSNYGYTF. The CDR3 nucleotides are TGTGCCAGCAGGTCAGGGGGCAGCAACTATGGCTACACCTTC.

The chain has TRBV5-4 and TRBJ1-3; maybe TRBD1 (6 bases). This CDR3 region has 18 residues. Trimming took 4 bases from V and 0 from J, leaving 20 bases between them. CDR1 and CDR2 (germline): SGHNT, YYREEE (reference sequence). In nucleotides, the CDR3 is TGTGCCAGCAGCCGCCGTCCACAGGGTTGGGACTCTGGAAACACCATATATTTT. Protein: CASSRRPQGWDSGNTIYF.

This rearrangement joins TRBV7-8 to TRBJ2-1; D might be TRBD2 (5 bases). This CDR3 is 14 amino acids long. Germline CDR1 and CDR2: SGHVS and FQNEAQ. V lost 4 bases, J lost 8 bases, and 15 bases lay in between. Here the CDR3 reads CASSSSSSEDEQFF. DNA for the CDR3: TGTGCCAGCAGCTCCTCTAGTTCGGAGGATGAGCAGTTCTTC.

The chain has TRBV2 and TRBJ2-7; 11 bases agree with TRBD2. V shed 6 bases, J shed 4 bases, and the junction held 8 bases outside the gene matches. Per the germline V gene, CDR1 is SNHLY and CDR2 is FYNNEI. The CDR3 is 15 residues long. The CDR3 DNA follows: TGTGCCAGCAGCAGGGGGGGGACTAGCGGATACGAGCAGTACTTC. Amino acid sequence: CASSRGGTSGYEQYF. Together with reference TRBV2 and TRBJ2-7, the CDR3 gives the full variable domain: EPEVTQTPSHQVTQMGQEVILRCVPISNHLYFYWYRQILGQKVEFLVSFYNNEISEKSEIFDDQFSVERPDGSNFTLKIRSTKLEDSAMYFCASSRGGTSGYEQYFGPGTRLTVT.

This clone has a count of ten or more. The genes are TRBV9 and TRBJ2-1; D might be TRBD1 or TRBD2, each matching 7 bases. Germline V CDR1 and CDR2: SGDLS, YYNGEE. The CDR3 has 17 amino acids. V was clipped by 3 bases and J by 0 bases, with 16 bases between them. CDR3 protein: CASSAQRGQSSYNEQFF. In DNA form, the CDR3 reads TGTGCCAGCAGCGCGCAGCGGGGACAGAGCTCCTACAATGAGCAGTTCTTC.

This clone was seen a handful of times. This sequence joins TRBV2 and TRBJ2-1; tentative D call: TRBD2 (5 bases). Per the germline V gene, CDR1 is SNHLY and CDR2 is FYNNEI. CDR3 length equals 13 residues. V gave up 5 bases and J gave up 4 bases, with 9 bases separating them. CDR3 in amino acids: CASSRAGYNEQFF. Here the CDR3 DNA reads TGTGCCAGCAGTCGTGCGGGTTACAATGAGCAGTTCTTC.

This rearrangement joins TRBV30 to TRBJ2-3, with 7 bases aligning to TRBD2. The CDR3 consists of 15 residues. Looked up from germline, CDR1 is GTSNPN and CDR2 is SVGIG (reference sequence). Trimming removed 5 bases from V and 4 bases from J; junction bases left unmatched: 12. CDR3: CAWGPEASGSDTQYF. In DNA, the CDR3 is TGTGCCTGGGGGCCTGAGGCTAGCGGTTCAGATACGCAGTATTTT.

This clone was detected a few times. The J gene is TRBJ2-1, the V gene TRBV7-3, with 7 bases matching TRBD1. Germline values: CDR1 SGHTA, CDR2 FQGTGA. The CDR3 totals 14 residues. Trimming at V came to 4 bases and at J to 1 base, leaving 1 base not matched to a gene. The CDR3 DNA sequence: TGTGCCAGCAGCTCGGACAGGTCCTACAATGAGCAGTTCTTC. Translation: CASSSDRSYNEQFF.

Written as DNA, the CDR3 is TGTGCCAGCAACACACAGGGGGCAGCTGAAAAACTGTTTTTT. Protein sequence: CASNTQGAAEKLFF. The rearrangement joins TRBV7-6 to TRBJ1-4; TRBD1 agrees at 9 bases. The V segment lost 7 bases and the J segment 7 bases; nucleotides outside the gene matches: 7. Germline V gene lookup returns CDR1 SGHVS and CDR2 FNYEAQ. The CDR3 covers 14 residues.

The chain recombines TRBV21-1 with TRBJ2-5; TRBD1 is the table's D call and was not checked against the DNA. TRBV21-1 is flagged as a pseudogene. This CDR3 is built from 16 residues. The CDR3 DNA follows: TGTGCCAGCAACTACCCCCTAGGACAGGGAGAGGAGACCCAGTACTTC. Translating gives CASNYPLGQGEETQYF.

This clone came up many times. The rearrangement links TRBV5-4 to TRBJ2-4, with D perhaps TRBD2 (5 bases). There are 16 residues in the CDR3. Trimming took 4 bases from V and 4 from J, leaving 18 bases between them. Looked up from germline, CDR1 is SGHNT and CDR2 is YYREEE (reference sequence). The CDR3 nucleotides read TGTGCCAGCAGCCCGGGGTGGGGTTCGGGGAAAAACATTCAGTACTTC. Amino acid sequence: CASSPGWGSGKNIQYF.

This chain connects TRBV19 to TRBJ2-1, with a tentative D call TRBD2 (6 bases). Germline CDR1 is LNHDA and CDR2 is SQIVND (reference sequence). The CDR3 is 11 residues long. Trimming removed 7 bases at V and 9 bases at J, with 10 bases between. Here the CDR3 reads CASTLGGEQFF. CDR3 nucleotide sequence: TGTGCCAGTACCCTGGGGGGTGAGCAGTTCTTC.

The chain recombines TRBV28 with TRBJ1-2, with 9 bases fitting TRBD1. CDR1 is MDHEN and CDR2 is SYDVKM in the germline V gene. The junction had 5 bases not matched to a gene; V was cut back by 5 bases and J by 7 bases. The CDR3 extends over 13 amino acids. DNA of the CDR3: TGTGCCAGCAGTAAAAACAGGGGGCCTGGCTACACCTTC. Its translation: CASSKNRGPGYTF.

This clone was picked up a small number of times. Possible read error: a much larger clone is one base away. The CDR3 sequence is CSVDTQTGSAGGYTF. The DNA for the CDR3 is TGCAGCGTTGATACCCAAACAGGGAGCGCGGGTGGCTACACCTTC. This chain links TRBV29-1 with TRBJ1-2; the D gene is possibly TRBD1 (6 bases). In germline, CDR1 is SQVTM, CDR2 ANQGSEA. The CDR3 is 15 amino acids. V lost 3 bases, J lost 7 bases, and 21 bases lay in between.

The chain joins TRBV7-8 to TRBJ2-7; 12 bases line up with TRBD2. The length of the CDR3 is 15 residues. The V segment lost 1 base and the J segment 4 bases; nucleotides outside the gene matches: 2. From germline, CDR1 is SGHVS and CDR2 FQNEAQ. The CDR3 nucleotides read TGTGCCAGCAGCTTAGGTGGGACTAGCGGGTACGAGCAGTACTTC. This translates into CASSLGGTSGYEQYF.

About this clone itself: A junction boundary mismatches the germline segment, possibly from a read error. The chain couples TRBV5-4 to TRBJ2-7; D gene unclear. The CDR3 is made up of 9 amino acids. Germline CDR1 SGHNT, CDR2 YYREEE (reference sequence). As DNA, the CDR3 is TGTGCCAGCCCCAGAAGTGGGAATTTC. It specifies CASPRSGNF.

Concerning this clone: One end of the junction fails to match germline, which may point to a read error. This chain uses TRBV7-9 with TRBJ2-3; 8 nucleotides line up with TRBD2. Per the germline V gene, CDR1 is SEHNR and CDR2 is FQNEAQ (reference sequence). The CDR3 length is 14 residues. The DNA for the CDR3 is TGTGCCAGCGGCTTATCGGGAGGGACAGATACGCAGTATTTT. It yields the protein CASGLSGGTDTQYF. Drawing the rest from reference TRBV7-9 and TRBJ2-3, the complete variable domain is DTGVSQNPRHKITKRGQNVTFRCDPISEHNRLYWYRQTLGQGPEFLTYFQNEAQLEKSRLLSDRFSAERPKGSFSTLEIQRTEQGDSAMYLCASGLSGGTDTQYFGPGTRLTVL.